These 32 T cell receptor beta chains share one sample of origin, sequenced in a study of tumor and adjacent non-tumor tissue in lung cancer. Three rounds of nested PCR, following a modified ARM-PCR protocol, produced the TCRbeta library. From the multiplex PCR reads, TCRdb called clonotypes with MiXCR, one entry per CDR3 protein. The sample has around 120,000 distinct CDR3 sequences; around three fifths are singletons. No cell sorting was done before RNA was extracted from the tissue. Sequenced sample: lung tumor tissue. These receptors were collected from a man aged 30 to 45 with non-small cell lung cancer.

This clonotype was recorded many times. This chain links TRBV4-1 with TRBJ2-7, with D tentatively TRBD2 (5 bases). Trimming took off 1 base at V and 3 bases at J, with 13 bases between the two ends. CDR3 length: 15 amino acids. Germline-derived CDR1 and CDR2 are MGHRA and YSYEKL. The CDR3, as DNA: TGCGCCAGCAGCCAAGGAGGGCTAGGAGGCTACGAGCAGTACTTC. Its translation: CASSQGGLGGYEQYF.

As to this clonotype: A much more abundant neighbour one base away suggests this may be a read error. The V gene is TRBV20-1, the J gene TRBJ1-1, with D unclear. The CDR3 contains 12 residues. CDR1 and CDR2 from the germline V gene are DFQATT and SNEGSKA (reference sequence). V shed 4 bases and J shed 1 base, with 7 bases lying between them. CDR3 nucleotide sequence: TGCAGTGCTAAAAGATGGAACACTGAAGCTTTCTTT. Protein: CSAKRWNTEAFF.

This clonotype was found once. The chain links TRBV6-6 to TRBJ1-6; 7 bases are shared with TRBD1. The CDR3 contains 17 residues. Unmatched junction bases numbered 15, after V lost 6 bases and J lost 7 bases. CDR1 and CDR2 (germline): MNHNY, SVGAGI (reference sequence). CDR3 DNA sequence: TGTGCCAGCAGCACCGCCCCGTATTCCAGGGGGAATTCACCCCTCCACTTT. It codes for CASSTAPYSRGNSPLHF.

V and J are TRBV20-1 and TRBJ2-7, with D tentatively TRBD2 (6 bases). V was pared by 5 bases and J by 2 bases, with 13 bases between. The CDR3 covers 13 residues. Germline CDR1 is DFQATT and CDR2 is SNEGSKA (reference sequence). In nucleotides, the CDR3 is TGCAGTGCTCAAGATCGGGAGCCCTACGAGCAGTACTTC. It is translated as CSAQDREPYEQYF.

Worth noting for this clonotype: A read error may produce the germline difference seen at one junction end. The chain joins TRBV11-3 to TRBJ2-1; D ambiguous. Germline values: CDR1 SGHNT, CDR2 YENEEA. This CDR3 has 11 residues. The CDR3 is CASNLAYEQFF. For the CDR3, the DNA is TGTGCCAGCAACTTAGCCTATGAACAGTTCTTC.

In the case of this clonotype: This clone may be a read error of a much larger clone one base away. The chain links TRBV4-2 to TRBJ1-5, with TRBD1 matching 7 bases. Germline trimming cut 2 bases from V and 2 bases from J; bases unmatched to any gene: 9. Germline CDR1 and CDR2: LGHNA and YNFKEQ. This CDR3 is 17 amino acids long. This CDR3 reads CASSQNIGGAGNQPQHF. The CDR3 DNA follows: TGTGCCAGCAGCCAAAACATAGGGGGCGCCGGCAATCAGCCCCAGCATTTT.

J is TRBJ2-7 and V is TRBV20-1; D is ambiguous. CDR3 length: 12 amino acids. Germline V lookup: CDR1 DFQATT, CDR2 SNEGSKA (reference sequence). Trimming pared 7 bases from V and 3 bases from J, leaving 13 bases between. CDR3 sequence reads: CSVRHAVYEQYF. In nucleotides, the CDR3 is TGCAGTGTCCGACACGCTGTCTACGAGCAGTACTTC.

This chain connects TRBV2 to TRBJ1-1; no firm D call. With 6 bases removed from V and 5 bases from J, the gap between germline ends came to 19 bases. The germline V gene has CDR1 SNHLY and CDR2 FYNNEI. The CDR3 covers 15 residues. The CDR3 loop is CASSLEWTRTTEAFF. CDR3 nucleotide sequence: TGTGCCAGCAGCTTAGAGTGGACGCGAACAACTGAAGCTTTCTTT.

The chain couples TRBV20-1 to TRBJ2-1; 8 bases are shared with TRBD2. CDR3 length: 14 amino acids. V lost 7 bases, J lost 5 bases, and 10 bases stayed unmatched. Germline loops: CDR1 DFQATT, CDR2 SNEGSKA (reference sequence). The DNA for the CDR3 is TGCAGTGATAGCTCCGCGGGAGGACACAATGAGCAGTTCTTC. It specifies CSDSSAGGHNEQFF.

This clonotype was seen at least ten times. The rearrangement links TRBV6-2 or TRBV6-3 to TRBJ2-7; perhaps TRBD2 as D (6 bases). CDR3 length: 14 amino acids. Deletions cut 4 bases from V and 3 bases from J, with 13 bases between. CDR1 and CDR2 from the germline V gene are MNHEY and SVGEGT. DNA of the CDR3: TGTGCCAGCAGTTCTCAGCGGGCCCTCTACGAGCAGTACTTC. As protein: CASSSQRALYEQYF.

Comments on this clonotype: A much larger clone sits a single nucleotide away, making a read error possible. V usage is TRBV4-1 and J usage is TRBJ2-3, with 7 bases aligning to TRBD1. The length of the CDR3 is 15 residues. CDR1 and CDR2 from the germline V gene are MGHRA and YSYEKL. Here the CDR3 DNA reads TGCACCAGCAGCCAAGAAGGGACAGTCCCAGATACGCAGTATTTT. It encodes CTSSQEGTVPDTQYF.

Regarding this clonotype: A much larger clone is a single base away; this may be a read error. The rearrangement joins TRBV4-3 to TRBJ2-6; 7 bases are shared with TRBD1. Losses at the gene ends were 3 bases for V and 2 bases for J; bases not matched to a gene: 4. Per germline, CDR1 LGHNA and CDR2 YSLEER. CDR3 size: 16 residues. CDR3 coding DNA: TGCGCCAGCAGCCATGATCAGGGGGCTGGGGCCAACGTCCTGACTTTC. This gives the protein CASSHDQGAGANVLTF.

A word on this clonotype: The CDR3 does not end in the conserved phenylalanine or tryptophan, so this is likely a read error. The chain couples TRBV6-5 to TRBJ2-3; D unresolved. Per germline, CDR1 MNHEY and CDR2 SVGAGI. V lost 0 bases to trimming and J lost 6 bases, with 4 bases between them. The CDR3 is made up of 12 amino acids. Written as DNA, the CDR3 is TGTGCCAGCAGTTACTCAAGCGATACGCAGTATTAT. As protein: CASSYSSDTQYY.

V usage is TRBV11-2 and J usage is TRBJ2-1; TRBD1 matches at 8 bases. Germline values: CDR1 SGHAT, CDR2 FQNNGV. The CDR3 is 16 amino acids. The CDR3 here is CVRSSRDRSSYNEQFF. CDR3 sequence (DNA): TGTGTCAGGAGCTCCCGGGACAGGAGCTCCTACAATGAGCAGTTCTTC.

A word on this clonotype: This CDR3 is missing its conserved last phenylalanine or tryptophan, likely due to a read error. CDR3 sequence (DNA): TGCAGTGCTCTAGCAAGCGGGAGAATAGTAGAGACCCAGTACCTC. Residues: CSALASGRIVETQYL. The genes are TRBV20-1 and TRBJ2-5; 8 bases fit TRBD2. The CDR3 extends over 15 amino acids. Losses at the gene ends were 5 bases for V and 4 bases for J; bases not matched to a gene: 12. The germline V gene encodes CDR1 DFQATT and CDR2 SNEGSKA (reference sequence).

The J gene is TRBJ1-2, the V gene TRBV7-9, with TRBD1 matching 7 bases. The CDR3 sequence is 16 residues long. V was pared by 5 bases and J by 1 base, with 10 bases of the junction left unmatched. Germline V gene data show CDR1 as SEHNR and CDR2 as FQNEAQ (reference sequence). The CDR3 nucleotides read TGTGCCAGCAGCGGCCCGACAGGGAAATTTAACTATGGCTACACCTTC. Translated, it gives CASSGPTGKFNYGYTF.

On this clonotype: At one of its ends the junction is not consistent with the germline gene, which may arise from a read error. J is TRBJ1-1 and V is TRBV13; D gene ambiguous. The CDR3 spans 15 residues. CDR1 PRHDT and CDR2 FYEKMQ come from the germline V gene (reference sequence). CDR3 in DNA: TGTGCCGGCAGCTTAGGCCCCACGTCAGTTAGTGAAGTTTTCTTT. Its translation: CAGSLGPTSVSEVFF. Full variable domain (remainder filled in from reference TRBV13 and TRBJ1-1): AAGVIQSPRHLIKEKRETATLKCYPIPRHDTVYWYQQGPGQDPQFLISFYEKMQSDKGSIPDRFSAQQFSDYHSELNMSSLELGDSALYFCAGSLGPTSVSEVFFGQGTRLTVV.

This clonotype is medium-sized by share. The chain has TRBV6-2 or TRBV6-3 and TRBJ2-3, with TRBD2 as a possible D gene (6 bases). This CDR3 comprises 13 residues. Looked up from germline, CDR1 is MNHEY and CDR2 is SVGEGT. V lost 10 bases and J lost 0, with 11 bases in between. Here the CDR3 DNA reads TGTGCCATCGCGGGGCGTAGCACAGATACGCAGTATTTT. Translating gives CAIAGRSTDTQYF.

The count of this clonotype is one. A much larger clonotype is one base distant, so this may be a read error. The chain carries TRBV6-1 and TRBJ1-1; 9 bases align to TRBD1. CDR1 is MNHNS, CDR2 SASEGT, per germline. The CDR3 extends over 14 amino acids. CDR3 nucleotides: TGTGTCAGCAGTGAAAGGACAGGGGTTACTGAAGCTTTCTTT. It encodes CVSSERTGVTEAFF.

The sample holds one count of this clonotype. The CDR3 does not close with the conserved phenylalanine or tryptophan, likely indicating a read error. V and J are TRBV20-1 and TRBJ1-1; 7 bases agree with TRBD1. The germline gives CDR1 DFQATT, CDR2 SNEGSKA (reference sequence). The CDR3 consists of 14 residues. The CDR3 protein is CSARDRTGITDAFL. The CDR3 coding sequence is TGCAGTGCTAGAGATCGGACAGGCATCACTGACGCTTTCCTT.

In this sample, this clonotype turned up many times. The CDR3 spells CASSREAGGPKEQYF. The CDR3 nucleotides are TGTGCCAGCAGCCGTGAAGCGGGAGGGCCTAAAGAGCAGTACTTC. The chain joins TRBV5-4 to TRBJ2-7, with 10 positions matching TRBD2. The germline CDR1 and CDR2 sequences are SGHNT and YYREEE (reference sequence). V gave up 4 bases and J gave up 7 bases; unmatched junction bases: 11. There are 15 residues in the CDR3. Supplemented by reference TRBV5-4 and TRBJ2-7, the full variable domain reads ETGVTQSPTHLIKTRGQQVTLRCSSQSGHNTVSWYQQALGQGPQFIFQYYREEENGRGNFPPRFSGLQFPNYSSELNVNALELDDSALYLCASSREAGGPKEQYFGPGTRLTVT.

In this sample, this clonotype turned up many times. V is TRBV4-1 and J is TRBJ1-5; D is ambiguous. CDR3 length: 15 residues. The germline V gene encodes CDR1 MGHRA and CDR2 YSYEKL. Trimming left V 1 base short and J 4 bases short, with 11 bases between. Written as DNA, the CDR3 is TGCGCCAGCAGCCAAGTAGAGTCGGGGAATCAGCCCCAGCATTTT. Protein sequence: CASSQVESGNQPQHF.

A word on this clonotype: One end of the junction fails to match germline, which may point to a read error. The J gene is TRBJ2-7, the V gene TRBV20-1, with TRBD2 identical over 8 bases. CDR1 and CDR2 from the germline V gene are DFQATT and SNEGSKA (reference sequence). The CDR3 loop spans 17 amino acids. CDR3 protein: CSARDLRSGSYFFEQYF. CDR3 sequence (DNA): TGCAGCGCTAGAGATTTAAGAAGCGGGAGTTACTTCTTCGAGCAGTACTTC.

This clonotype was seen repeatedly, ten times or more. The gene calls are TRBV20-1 and TRBJ2-7; TRBD2 aligns across 14 bases. V was clipped by 6 bases and J by 3 bases; unmatched bases: 7. Per the germline V gene, CDR1 is DFQATT and CDR2 is SNEGSKA (reference sequence). The CDR3 is made up of 15 amino acids. DNA for the CDR3: TGCAGTGCCAACAGACTAGCGGGAGGGCTCTACGAGCAGTACTTC. Translated, it gives CSANRLAGGLYEQYF.

For this clonotype: Sequence at one end of the junction differs from germline and may be a read error. The rearrangement links TRBV5-1 to TRBJ2-3; D possibly corresponds to TRBD2 (6 bases). The germline gives CDR1 SGHRS, CDR2 YFSETQ. The CDR3 is 15 residues long. CDR3 loop: CARSFQGGGTDTQYF. CDR3 nucleotides: TGCGCCAGAAGCTTCCAGGGCGGGGGCACAGATACGCAGTATTTT.

This clonotype was seen once. The DNA is omitted, as the CDR3 cannot be located on it reliably, and the CDR3 follows TCRdb's listing. V gene TRBV6-5 combines with J gene TRBJ2-7; TRBD1 was called by the table and not checked on the DNA. Inclusive of both ends, the CDR3 amounts to 17 amino acids. Per the germline V gene, CDR1 is MNHEY and CDR2 is SVGAGI. This CDR3 is CASTMGVGRGNSYEQYF.

Worth noting for this clonotype: At one end, the junction sequence differs from germline, possibly due to a read error. The chain employs TRBV20-1 and TRBJ2-2; 8 positions match TRBD2. The germline V gene encodes CDR1 DFQATT and CDR2 SNEGSKA (reference sequence). This CDR3 is 11 amino acids long. The DNA of the CDR3 is TGCAATGCCCAGCGGGGGCATGTGGTGTTTTTC. It specifies CNAQRGHVVFF.

With respect to this clonotype: Being one base from a much bigger clone, this may be a read error. Without the conserved terminal phenylalanine or tryptophan, this CDR3 likely stems from a read error. J is TRBJ1-1 and V is TRBV12-3 or TRBV12-4; a possible D gene is TRBD1 (6 bases). The V gene lost 4 bases and the J gene lost 3 bases, with 12 bases spanning the gap. This CDR3 comprises 14 residues. CDR3 sequence (DNA): TGTGCCAGCAGTTCAACAGGGATATACACTGAAGCTTTCATT. It encodes CASSSTGIYTEAFI.

As concerns this clonotype: One junction end does not reproduce the germline sequence, and a read error may be involved. The chain is built from TRBV20-1 and TRBJ2-2; 7 bases agree with TRBD1. The CDR3 is 14 amino acids. Looked up from germline, CDR1 is DFQATT and CDR2 is SNEGSKA (reference sequence). CDR3 sequence reads: CSARRGGTTWELFF. As DNA, the CDR3 is TGCAGTGCGCGGAGAGGGGGCACCACCTGGGAGCTGTTTTTT.

This clonotype has ten or more counts. This chain links TRBV4-3 with TRBJ1-6; D remains ambiguous. The V end was cut by 9 bases, the J end by 8 bases, with 14 bases between. The germline V gene has CDR1 LGHNA and CDR2 YSLEER. The CDR3 runs 13 residues. CDR3 in amino acids: CASQRDYYSPLHF. CDR3 DNA sequence: TGCGCCAGTCAGAGGGATTACTATTCACCCCTCCACTTT.

As concerns this clonotype: A much larger clone lies a single base off, so this may be a read error. Likely a read error: the CDR3 ends without its conserved phenylalanine or tryptophan. V usage is TRBV5-4 and J usage is TRBJ1-1, with D uncertain. This CDR3 contains 14 residues. Trimming took off 0 bases at V and 4 bases at J, with 10 bases between the two ends. In germline, CDR1 is SGHNT, CDR2 YYREEE (reference sequence). CDR3 region: CASSLAGGSTEAFL. Here the CDR3 DNA reads TGTGCCAGCAGCTTGGCGGGAGGCTCCACTGAAGCTTTCCTT.

As to this clonotype: This may come from a read error, since a much larger clone is one base off. The chain joins TRBV10-2 to TRBJ2-7; 7 nucleotides align to TRBD1. The CDR3 totals 15 residues. Germline lookup yields CDR1 WSHSY and CDR2 SAAADI. The DNA for the CDR3 is TGCACCAGCAGTTCATCCGGGACAGAGACCTACGAGCAGTACTTC. It translates to CTSSSSGTETYEQYF.